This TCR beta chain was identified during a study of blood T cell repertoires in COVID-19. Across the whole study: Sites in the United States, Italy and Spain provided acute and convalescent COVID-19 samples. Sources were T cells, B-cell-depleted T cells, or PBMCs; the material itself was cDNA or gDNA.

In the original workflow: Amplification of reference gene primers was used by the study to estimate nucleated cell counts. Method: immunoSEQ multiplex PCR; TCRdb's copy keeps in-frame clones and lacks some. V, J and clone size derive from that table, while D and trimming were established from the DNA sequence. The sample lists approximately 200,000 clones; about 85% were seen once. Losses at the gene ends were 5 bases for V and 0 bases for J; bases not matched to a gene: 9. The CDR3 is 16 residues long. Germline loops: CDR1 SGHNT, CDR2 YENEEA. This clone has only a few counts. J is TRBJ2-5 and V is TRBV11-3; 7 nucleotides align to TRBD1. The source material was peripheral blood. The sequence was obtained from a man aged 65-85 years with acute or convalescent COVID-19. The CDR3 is CASSLAGGTYQETQYF. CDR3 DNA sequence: TGTGCCAGCAGCCTCGCAGGGGGAACATACCAAGAGACCCAGTACTTC.